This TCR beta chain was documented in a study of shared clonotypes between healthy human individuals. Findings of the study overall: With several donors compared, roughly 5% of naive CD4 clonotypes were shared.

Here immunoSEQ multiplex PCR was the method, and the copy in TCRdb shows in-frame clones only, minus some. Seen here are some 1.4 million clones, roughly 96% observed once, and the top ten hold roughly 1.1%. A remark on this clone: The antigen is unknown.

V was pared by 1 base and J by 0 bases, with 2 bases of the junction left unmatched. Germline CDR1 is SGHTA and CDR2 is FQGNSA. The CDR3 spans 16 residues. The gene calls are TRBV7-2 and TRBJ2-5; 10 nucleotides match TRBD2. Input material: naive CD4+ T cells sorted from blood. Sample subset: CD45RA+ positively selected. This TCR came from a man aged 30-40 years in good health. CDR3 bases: TGTGCCAGCAGCTTAGATGGGACTAGCGACCAAGAGACCCAGTACTTC. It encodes CASSLDGTSDQETQYF.